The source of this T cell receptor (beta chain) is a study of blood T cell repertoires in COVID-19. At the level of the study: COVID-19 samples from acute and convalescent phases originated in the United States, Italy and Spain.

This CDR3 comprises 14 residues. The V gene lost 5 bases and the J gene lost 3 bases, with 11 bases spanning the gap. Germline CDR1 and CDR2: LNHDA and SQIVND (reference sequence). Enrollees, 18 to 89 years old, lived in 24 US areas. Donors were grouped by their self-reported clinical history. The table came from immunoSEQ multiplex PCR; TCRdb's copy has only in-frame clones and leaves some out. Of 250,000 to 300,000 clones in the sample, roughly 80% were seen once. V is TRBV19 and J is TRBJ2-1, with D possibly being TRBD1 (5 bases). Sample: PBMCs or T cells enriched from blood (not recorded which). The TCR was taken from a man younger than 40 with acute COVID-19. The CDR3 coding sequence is TGTGCCAGTAGTCTCAGACAGAACTACAATGAGCAGTTCTTC. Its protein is CASSLRQNYNEQFF.